These 22 T cell receptor beta chains share one sample of origin, sequenced in a study of identical twins. TCRdb independently ran MiXCR on the 5' RACE reads; one entry per CDR3 protein. The sample has approximately 600,000 distinct CDR3 sequences, around 7.5% seen once. These data were also filed under a second study, of yellow fever vaccine responses in identical twins.

Sequenced input: PBMCs. These receptor sequences come from a woman between 18 and 30 years old in good health.

This clonotype has at least ten counts. The gene calls are TRBV12-3 or TRBV12-4 and TRBJ2-5; 14 bases are shared with TRBD2. The CDR3 is made up of 21 amino acids. The J segment lost 7 bases and the V segment lost 3 bases, leaving 22 bases of the junction unmatched. This CDR3 is CASSFPRGSIGTSGSGVTQYF. The CDR3 coding sequence is TGTGCCAGCAGTTTCCCTCGGGGATCTATCGGGACTAGCGGGAGCGGCGTGACCCAGTACTTC.

This sequence joins TRBV5-6 and TRBJ1-2; the D gene is possibly TRBD1 (5 bases). Trimming removed 6 bases at V and 8 bases at J, with 23 bases between. Germline CDR1 and CDR2: SGHDT and YYEEEE. There are 15 residues in the CDR3. CDR3 in DNA: TGTGCCAGCACCTCTGGACAAGGGTGGTTTACGGGCTACACCTTC. Translation: CASTSGQGWFTGYTF. Supplemented by reference TRBV5-6 and TRBJ1-2, the full variable domain reads DAGVTQSPTHLIKTRGQQVTLRCSPKSGHDTVSWYQQALGQGPQFIFQYYEEEERQRGNFPDRFSGHQFPNYSSELNVNALLLGDSALYLCASTSGQGWFTGYTFGSGTRLTVV.

The sample holds a few counts of this clonotype. The V call is TRBV14, the J call TRBJ2-7; D might be TRBD1 (6 bases). Per the germline V gene, CDR1 is SGHDN and CDR2 is FVKESK. Trimming removed 4 bases at V and 3 bases at J, with 13 bases between. The CDR3 loop spans 14 amino acids. This chain's CDR3 is CASSPRNRDYEQYF. The CDR3 DNA sequence: TGTGCCAGCAGCCCCCGAAACAGGGACTACGAGCAGTACTTC.

The J gene is TRBJ1-1, the V gene TRBV12-3 or TRBV12-4, with D unresolved. This CDR3 spans 14 amino acids. Trimming took 3 bases from V and 4 from J, leaving 12 bases between them. The CDR3 sequence is CASSFYDKFTEAFF. The CDR3 DNA follows: TGTGCCAGCAGTTTCTATGACAAGTTCACTGAAGCTTTCTTT.

This clonotype appeared a few times. The V gene is TRBV14, the J gene TRBJ2-1; TRBD2 matches 11 bases. V gave up 3 bases and J gave up 2 bases; unmatched junction bases: 3. Germline assignment: CDR1 SGHDN and CDR2 FVKESK. The CDR3 has 16 amino acids. The chain's CDR3 is CASSHLTSGAYNEQFF. CDR3 bases: TGTGCCAGCAGCCACCTGACTAGCGGGGCCTACAATGAGCAGTTCTTC.

The CDR3 nucleotides read TGTGCCAGCAGTAGCGGGGGTTTCACAGATACGCAGTATTTT. It encodes CASSSGGFTDTQYF. The genes are TRBV6-2 or TRBV6-3 and TRBJ2-3, with TRBD2 matching over 8 bases. The CDR3 has 14 amino acids. Trimming cost V 5 bases and J 2 bases; bases outside gene matches: 3. The germline gives CDR1 MNHEY, CDR2 SVGEGT.

This clonotype was observed a handful of times. This sequence joins TRBV6-5 and TRBJ2-3; D may be TRBD2 (5 bases). The CDR3 totals 14 residues. Germline loops: CDR1 MNHEY, CDR2 SVGAGI. Trimming took 2 bases from V and 5 from J, leaving 11 bases between them. The CDR3 DNA follows: TGTGCCAGCAGTTACGGGAGAGCTGGAGATACGCAGTATTTT. Translating gives CASSYGRAGDTQYF.

This clonotype came up many times. The chain joins TRBV29-1 to TRBJ2-3; D is possibly TRBD1 or TRBD2 (5 bases each). This CDR3 comprises 16 residues. Trimming removed 3 bases at V and 0 bases at J, with 16 bases between. Germline CDR1 SQVTM, CDR2 ANQGSEA. The DNA for the CDR3 is TGCAGCGTTGATCGGGACCCATTCTTTAGCACAGATACGCAGTATTTT. It specifies CSVDRDPFFSTDTQYF.

The sample holds many counts of this clonotype. The chain recombines TRBV24-1 with TRBJ2-1; possibly TRBD1 for D (7 bases). This CDR3 is built from 15 residues. CDR1 and CDR2 from the germline V gene are KGHDR and SFDVKD. V was shortened by 5 bases and J by 5 bases, with 15 bases between the two germline ends. CDR3 DNA sequence: TGTGCCACCAGTGGAGCAGGAGGGGGCCACAATGAGCAGTTCTTC. It is translated as CATSGAGGGHNEQFF.

This clonotype was counted at least ten times. This chain joins TRBV14 and TRBJ2-2; D gene ambiguous. V lost 2 bases, J lost 5 bases, and 0 bases lay in between. Germline values: CDR1 SGHDN, CDR2 FVKESK. This CDR3 is 11 amino acids long. This CDR3 is CASSQTGELFF. In DNA form, the CDR3 reads TGTGCCAGCAGCCAAACCGGGGAGCTGTTTTTT.

This clonotype has ten or more counts. This chain uses TRBV5-1 with TRBJ2-5, with 11 bases matching TRBD1. Germline V gives CDR1 SGHRS, CDR2 YFSETQ. The J segment lost 5 bases and the V segment lost 4 bases, leaving 7 bases of the junction unmatched. The CDR3 is 15 amino acids. This CDR3 reads CASSLDRGHEETQYF. Here the CDR3 DNA reads TGCGCCAGCAGCCTGGACAGGGGGCATGAGGAGACCCAGTACTTC.

This clonotype was found a few times. This chain uses TRBV15 with TRBJ2-1; 8 bases are shared with TRBD2. Germline V CDR1 and CDR2: LNHNV, YYDKDF (reference sequence). Trimming took 0 bases from V and 4 from J; bases not matched to a gene: 17. The CDR3 sequence is 20 residues long. This CDR3 reads CATSRDLFIGVLADYNEQFF. In DNA form, the CDR3 reads TGTGCCACCAGCAGAGATCTTTTCATCGGGGTACTAGCGGATTACAATGAGCAGTTCTTC.

This clonotype was seen a few times. This chain connects TRBV11-1 to TRBJ2-3, with D possibly being TRBD2 (6 bases). This CDR3 region has 18 residues. V lost 1 base and J lost 6, with 23 bases in between. Germline-derived CDR1 and CDR2 are SGHAT and FQDESV (reference sequence). The CDR3: CASSLVYGRTQRGDTQYF. CDR3 nucleotides: TGTGCCAGCAGCTTAGTCTATGGGAGGACCCAGCGCGGGGATACGCAGTATTTT.

This clonotype has a count of ten or more. CDR3 nucleotides: TGTGCCAGCAGCTCCCGGACCCAAGAGACCCAGTACTTC. Its protein is CASSSRTQETQYF. The chain couples TRBV7-8 to TRBJ2-5; no firm D call. V gave up 4 bases and J gave up 1 base, with 7 bases separating them. Germline loops: CDR1 SGHVS, CDR2 FQNEAQ. The CDR3 has 13 residues.

The genes are TRBV10-3 and TRBJ2-6; D is uncertain. Germline-derived CDR1 and CDR2 are ENHRY and SYGVKD. V lost 7 bases to trimming and J lost 2 bases, with 18 bases between them. The CDR3 covers 17 residues. This CDR3 is CAITESGLLTGANVLTF. The CDR3 nucleotides read TGTGCCATCACCGAGAGTGGGTTATTAACTGGGGCCAACGTCCTGACTTTC.

In this sample, this clonotype turned up a few times. The rearrangement uses TRBV6-1 and TRBJ1-1; 9 bases map to TRBD1. CDR1 and CDR2 (germline): MNHNS, SASEGT. This CDR3 is built from 22 residues. V was pared by 7 bases and J by 0 bases, with 27 bases of the junction left unmatched. DNA of the CDR3: TGTGCCAGCAAAAAACGGGCAACACAGGGGGCACACGACTTTGGCATGAACACTGAAGCTTTCTTT. Protein: CASKKRATQGAHDFGMNTEAFF.

This rearrangement joins TRBV4-1 to TRBJ1-5; 7 positions agree with TRBD1. CDR1 MGHRA and CDR2 YSYEKL come from the germline V gene. Trimming took 6 bases from V and 7 from J; bases not matched to a gene: 6. CDR3 length equals 13 residues. CDR3 amino acids: CASSQGDQQPQHF. In DNA form, the CDR3 reads TGCGCCAGCAGTCAGGGGGACCAACAGCCCCAGCATTTT.

This clonotype was seen repeatedly, ten times or more. V and J are TRBV29-1 and TRBJ2-5; 9 nucleotides line up with TRBD2. V shed 6 bases and J 5 bases; nucleotides not matched to a gene: 10. CDR1 is SQVTM and CDR2 is ANQGSEA in the germline V gene. This CDR3 region has 14 residues. The CDR3 loop reads CSVAPRLAAETQYF. The CDR3 coding sequence is TGCAGCGTGGCGCCCCGACTAGCGGCGGAGACCCAGTACTTC.

This clonotype was found a few times. The chain couples TRBV2 to TRBJ2-1; D is unresolved. V dropped 1 base and J dropped 4 bases, with 5 bases sitting between them. The germline gives CDR1 SNHLY, CDR2 FYNNEI. CDR3 size: 13 residues. The DNA of the CDR3 is TGTGCCAGCAGTGAAGTGGGGTACAATGAGCAGTTCTTC. It encodes CASSEVGYNEQFF.

V usage is TRBV27 and J usage is TRBJ2-3, with 7 bases that match TRBD1. CDR3 length equals 18 residues. The V gene's germline CDR1 is MNHEY and CDR2 SMNVEV (reference sequence). V lost 2 bases and J lost 3; bases outside the gene matches: 14. The CDR3 DNA reads TGTGCCAGCAGTTTAGTGATCACAGGGGCCAGGGGGACAGATACGCAGTATTTT. Translation gives CASSLVITGARGTDTQYF.

The V and J genes are TRBV25-1 and TRBJ1-1; TRBD1 is a possible D gene (5 bases). Germline V gene data show CDR1 as MGHDK and CDR2 as SYGVNS. The V end lost 5 bases, the J end lost 4 bases, and 11 bases lay between the germline ends. The CDR3 spans 13 residues. The CDR3 DNA sequence: TGTGCCAGCAGTTCGGGGGAGGTCACTGAAGCTTTCTTT. The encoded protein is CASSSGEVTEAFF. Based on the CDR3 plus reference TRBV25-1 and TRBJ1-1, the full variable domain is EADIYQTPRYLVIGTGKKITLECSQTMGHDKMYWYQQDPGMELHLIHYSYGVNSTEKGDLSSESTVSRIRTEHFPLTLESARPSHTSQYLCASSSGEVTEAFFGQGTRLTVV.

J is TRBJ1-1 and V is TRBV7-8; no clear D. CDR1 is SGHVS, CDR2 FQNEAQ, per germline. Trimming removed 3 bases at V and 2 bases at J, with 13 bases between. CDR3 length equals 15 residues. Here the CDR3 DNA reads TGTGCCAGCAGCTTCCGAGTTTCGGGAAACACTGAAGCTTTCTTT. Its protein is CASSFRVSGNTEAFF. Drawing the rest from reference TRBV7-8 and TRBJ1-1, the complete variable domain is GAGVSQSPRYKVAKRGQDVALRCDPISGHVSLFWYQQALGQGPEFLTYFQNEAQLDKSGLPSDRFFAERPEGSVSTLKIQRTQQEDSAVYLCASSFRVSGNTEAFFGQGTRLTVV.